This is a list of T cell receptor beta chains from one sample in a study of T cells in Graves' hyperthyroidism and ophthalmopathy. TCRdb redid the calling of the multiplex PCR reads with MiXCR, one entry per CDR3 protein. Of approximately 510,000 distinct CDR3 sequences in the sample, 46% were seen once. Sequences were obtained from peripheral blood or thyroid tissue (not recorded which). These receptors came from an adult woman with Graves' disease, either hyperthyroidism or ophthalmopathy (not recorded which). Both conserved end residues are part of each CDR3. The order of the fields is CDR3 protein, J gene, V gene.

CSARDSRELYEQYF	TRBJ2-7	TRBV20-1
CASSVDGTGDSPLHF	TRBJ1-6	TRBV9
CAIRRDGLNYGYTF	TRBJ1-2	TRBV10-3
CASSRDRVSNTEAFF	TRBJ1-1	TRBV5-1
CASSLAVWIRTNNEAFF	TRBJ1-1	TRBV7-2
CASSPVAGGHEQYF	TRBJ2-7	TRBV6-6
CASSQVPGSEAFF	TRBJ1-1	TRBV14
CASSQERGGPHEKLFF	TRBJ1-4	TRBV3-1
CASSQAGGSQHF	TRBJ1-5	TRBV4-1
CSASPGDTEAFF	TRBJ1-1	TRBV20-1
CASSASRGNNQPQHF	TRBJ1-5	TRBV25-1
CASSYTREYEQYF	TRBJ2-7	TRBV6-6
CATSRPYPGGSRNQPQHF	TRBJ1-5	TRBV15
CASSPQRVETQYF	TRBJ2-5	TRBV7-8
CASSPMVGRYQETQYF	TRBJ2-5	TRBV7-9
CASSLAGNNEAFF	TRBJ1-1	TRBV5-1
CAISESTGVKTQYF	TRBJ2-5	TRBV10-3
CASTPRGREKLFF	TRBJ1-4	TRBV19
CASSQDLTDNYGYTF	TRBJ1-2	TRBV4-2
CASSYADTGELFF	TRBJ2-2	TRBV6-2/TRBV6-3
CASSKNLNTEAFF	TRBJ1-1	TRBV12-3/TRBV12-4
CASSIRETQYF	TRBJ2-5	TRBV2
CAWSGGGTGRYEQYF	TRBJ2-7	TRBV30
CARRRARRNSPLHF	TRBJ1-6	TRBV10-1
CASRPRTSYNSPLHF	TRBJ1-6	TRBV27
CASSLEVQPQHF	TRBJ1-5	TRBV7-9
CASRRTEAFF	TRBJ1-1	TRBV19
CASSPRDLNYGHTF	TRBJ1-2	TRBV7-2
CASSLRQGNTIYF	TRBJ1-3	TRBV7-9
CASNPGGRDTEAFF	TRBJ1-1	TRBV7-3
CSAGGQMNTEAFF	TRBJ1-1	TRBV29-1
CASSPNREDPDGYTF	TRBJ1-2	TRBV6-6
CSVRRQDRSAEAFF	TRBJ1-1	TRBV20-1
CATSVFQPQHF	TRBJ1-5	TRBV24-1
CASSAGGGSSGNTIYF	TRBJ1-3	TRBV9
CASSEPGRAYEQYF	TRBJ2-7	TRBV2
CASSLSYSGTGGGYTF	TRBJ1-2	TRBV7-8
CASSLAGALYNEQFF	TRBJ2-1	TRBV2
CASSQDGPFPEETQYF	TRBJ2-5	TRBV4-1
CATRKTPGDSTGRANQPQHF	TRBJ1-5	TRBV15
CSTRDLAGFNQPQHF	TRBJ1-5	TRBV20-1
CSAALNYEQYF	TRBJ2-7	TRBV20-1
CASSTAGAETQYF	TRBJ2-5	TRBV7-9
CASSLSRSGGFYEQYF	TRBJ2-7	TRBV7-9
CASSLWGKEGETQYF	TRBJ2-5	TRBV7-7
CASKPRDTYGYTF	TRBJ1-2	TRBV6-2/TRBV6-3
CASSLRGVVDEQYF	TRBJ2-7	TRBV7-2
CASSTTGTETQYF	TRBJ2-5	TRBV7-2
CASLVLGRGYTF	TRBJ1-2	TRBV6-5
CASSGGQGARGYTF	TRBJ1-2	TRBV28
CAISYQGPSSPLHF	TRBJ1-6	TRBV6-5
CASSPDRVQPQHF	TRBJ1-5	TRBV12-3/TRBV12-4
CASSPGTPRTYGYTF	TRBJ1-2	TRBV7-8
CASSEGYPFGTGFQPQHF	TRBJ1-5	TRBV7-8
CSASNDGLTETQYF	TRBJ2-5	TRBV20-1
CASSIGPTYEQYF	TRBJ2-7	TRBV19